Following are 20 T cell receptor beta chains from one sample sequenced in a study of T-cell reconstitution after alpha-beta-depleted transplantation in children. Library preparation (for TCRbeta) was performed with unique molecular identifiers. MiXCR, applied by TCRdb to the PCR reads, yields one record per CDR3 protein. Of approximately 500,000 distinct CDR3 sequences detected, 10% to 13% appear once; the ten largest clones hold roughly 2%. Source: PBMCs, taken before TCRalphabeta/CD19-depleted stem cell transplant. These receptor sequences come from a child under 10 years old with inherited bone marrow failure, due to receive a stem cell transplant.

This clonotype appeared many times. In DNA, the CDR3 is TGCGCCAGCAGCTTCACTAGCGGGAGCTTAGATACGCAGTATTTT. Encoded protein: CASSFTSGSLDTQYF. V gene TRBV5-1 combines with J gene TRBJ2-3, with TRBD2 matching over 11 bases. The CDR3 covers 15 residues. Per the germline V gene, CDR1 is SGHRS and CDR2 is YFSETQ. Germline trimming cut 2 bases from V and 5 bases from J; bases unmatched to any gene: 4.

This clonotype was detected ten times or more. V is TRBV7-9 and J is TRBJ2-3; no definite D call. The CDR3 has 14 residues. Trimming took off 6 bases at V and 0 bases at J, with 10 bases between the two ends. The germline gives CDR1 SEHNR, CDR2 FQNEAQ (reference sequence). In DNA, the CDR3 is TGTGCCAGCAGTCATGCCGATAGCACAGATACGCAGTATTTT. It encodes CASSHADSTDTQYF.

Note on this clonotype: Being one base from a much bigger clone, this may be a read error. CDR3 sequence reads: CSAPGPGETQYF. The CDR3 nucleotides read TGCAGCGCCCCGGGACCCGGAGAGACCCAGTACTTC. The chain carries TRBV29-1 and TRBJ2-5; perhaps D is TRBD1 or TRBD2 (5 bases each). V shed 7 bases and J shed 4 bases, with 13 bases lying between them. This CDR3 has 12 residues. Germline CDR1 reads SQVTM; CDR2 reads ANQGSEA.

In this sample, this clonotype turned up many times. This chain connects TRBV20-1 to TRBJ2-5, with TRBD1 matching 7 bases. Germline-derived CDR1 and CDR2 are DFQATT and SNEGSKA (reference sequence). CDR3 length: 16 residues. Losses at the gene ends were 0 bases for V and 1 base for J; bases not matched to a gene: 8. CDR3 residues: CSARDLRYRGQETQYF. CDR3 in DNA: TGCAGTGCTAGAGATCTTCGTTACAGGGGCCAAGAGACCCAGTACTTC.

This clonotype was recorded many times. V is TRBV5-1 and J is TRBJ2-1; weak D call: TRBD1 (5 bases). The V gene lost 2 bases and the J gene lost 6 bases, with 24 bases spanning the gap. In germline, CDR1 is SGHRS, CDR2 YFSETQ. The CDR3 sequence is 18 residues long. CDR3 in amino acids: CASSLVAGQQISSNEQFF. The CDR3 region has the DNA TGCGCCAGCAGCTTAGTCGCAGGGCAACAAATTTCATCCAATGAGCAGTTCTTC.

The table lists this clonotype with many counts. The chain carries TRBV28 and TRBJ2-7, with TRBD1 as a possible D gene (6 bases). CDR3 length equals 13 residues. The germline CDR1 and CDR2 sequences are MDHEN and SYDVKM. Trimming shortened V by 6 bases and J by 2 bases, and 11 bases separated the two germline ends. The CDR3 DNA is TGTGCCAGCAGGGACAGTGACACCTACGAGCAGTACTTC. Its protein product is CASRDSDTYEQYF.

This clonotype was recorded a few times. The chain carries TRBV5-1 and TRBJ2-1; the match to TRBD2 covers 9 bases. The V gene's germline CDR1 is SGHRS and CDR2 YFSETQ. V lost 7 bases to trimming and J lost 5 bases; unmatched junction nucleotides: 13. The CDR3 is 16 amino acids. The CDR3, as DNA: TGCGCCAGCTCTAGCAGGCGGGAGGGCCCAGACAATGAGCAGTTCTTC. Translating it yields CASSSRREGPDNEQFF.

This clonotype showed up many times. The chain combines TRBV19 with TRBJ1-6; D perhaps matches TRBD1 (5 bases). Germline values: CDR1 LNHDA, CDR2 SQIVND (reference sequence). CDR3 length: 15 residues. Trimming removed 3 bases at V and 7 bases at J, with 13 bases between. CDR3 sequence (DNA): TGTGCCAGTAGTATCGGAGGGGCGGGAAATTCACCCCTCCACTTT. Translation: CASSIGGAGNSPLHF.

This clonotype has at least ten counts. The chain couples TRBV28 to TRBJ2-5; TRBD2 aligns across 14 bases. This CDR3 is built from 16 residues. V lost 5 bases and J lost 4; bases outside the gene matches: 6. The germline CDR1 and CDR2 sequences are MDHEN and SYDVKM. CDR3 protein: CASSPTGLAGAETQYF. CDR3 nucleotide sequence: TGTGCCAGCAGTCCCACGGGACTAGCGGGAGCAGAGACCCAGTACTTC.

The table lists this clonotype with a few counts. The chain has TRBV12-3 or TRBV12-4 and TRBJ2-1, with D possibly TRBD2 on 5 matching bases. Trimming cost V 4 bases and J 5 bases, with 18 bases left between them. CDR3 length: 16 residues. The CDR3: CASSSREQRINNEQFF. In DNA, the CDR3 is TGTGCCAGCAGTTCCCGGGAACAGAGGATTAACAATGAGCAGTTCTTC.

Ten or more counts support this clonotype. The J gene is TRBJ2-2, the V gene TRBV4-3; 12 bases are a match to TRBD2. V lost 6 bases and J lost 6; bases outside the gene matches: 11. Germline V gene lookup returns CDR1 LGHNA and CDR2 YSLEER. This CDR3 is 17 amino acids long. In DNA form, the CDR3 reads TGCGCCAGCAGTCAGGTTCGGACTAGCGGGACGGCCGGGGAGCTGTTTTTT. This sequence encodes CASSQVRTSGTAGELFF.

This clonotype has at least ten counts. The chain recombines TRBV5-1 with TRBJ2-7; possible D gene TRBD1, 5 bases. The CDR3 runs to 16 residues. Trimming pared 0 bases from V and 1 base from J, leaving 14 bases between. The germline gives CDR1 SGHRS, CDR2 YFSETQ. CDR3 amino acids: CASSLVQGGVSYEQYF. The CDR3 DNA reads TGCGCCAGCAGCTTGGTTCAGGGCGGTGTATCCTACGAGCAGTACTTC. Filled out from reference TRBV5-1 and TRBJ2-7, the complete variable domain reads KAGVTQTPRYLIKTRGQQVTLSCSPISGHRSVSWYQQTPGQGLQFLFEYFSETQRNKGNFPGRFSGRQFSNSRSEMNVSTLELGDSALYLCASSLVQGGVSYEQYFGPGTRLTVT.

This clonotype was counted only a few times. The chain carries TRBV6-5 and TRBJ2-3; 7 bases are a match to TRBD2. J gave up 5 bases and V 3 bases, and 11 bases lay outside the gene matches. The germline V gene has CDR1 MNHEY and CDR2 SVGAGI. The CDR3 is made up of 16 amino acids. CDR3 in DNA: TGTGCCAGCAGTTATCGTCTAGCGGAGGCGGGAGATACGCAGTATTTT. Translated: CASSYRLAEAGDTQYF.

In its sample, this clonotype was seen many times. The chain uses TRBV7-8 and TRBJ2-5; no clear D gene. The V gene lost 5 bases and the J gene lost 10 bases, with 11 bases spanning the gap. CDR1 SGHVS and CDR2 FQNEAQ come from the germline V gene. There are 11 residues in the CDR3. Here the CDR3 DNA reads TGTGCCAGCAGCCCCAAGGTTGACCAGTACTTC. It codes for CASSPKVDQYF. The complete variable domain, with remaining parts taken from reference TRBV7-8 and TRBJ2-5, reads GAGVSQSPRYKVAKRGQDVALRCDPISGHVSLFWYQQALGQGPEFLTYFQNEAQLDKSGLPSDRFFAERPEGSVSTLKIQRTQQEDSAVYLCASSPKVDQYFGPGTRLLVL.

The gene calls are TRBV18 and TRBJ2-7; 7 bases match TRBD1. V was clipped by 2 bases and J by 3 bases; unmatched bases: 7. The length of the CDR3 is 15 residues. Germline V gives CDR1 KGHSH, CDR2 LQKENI. Written as DNA, the CDR3 is TGTGCCAGCTCACCAGAGGACAGGTTGGTCTACGAGCAGTACTTC. Translation gives CASSPEDRLVYEQYF.

This clonotype was picked up many times. CDR3 in amino acids: CASSPGQRSYGYTF. The CDR3 nucleotides read TGTGCCAGCAGCCCGGGACAGAGGAGCTATGGCTACACCTTC. The chain is built from TRBV28 and TRBJ1-2; 7 bases are a match to TRBD1. Per the germline V gene, CDR1 is MDHEN and CDR2 is SYDVKM. J gave up 4 bases and V 6 bases, and 8 bases lay outside the gene matches. The CDR3 is made up of 14 amino acids.

This clonotype was counted at least ten times. This chain connects TRBV14 to TRBJ2-5, with 7 bases fitting TRBD2. The CDR3 totals 17 residues. In germline, CDR1 is SGHDN, CDR2 FVKESK. V was clipped by 2 bases and J by 1 base; unmatched bases: 10. CDR3 nucleotides: TGTGCCAGCAGCCAATTTCGGCTAGCGGTAATCCAAGAGACCCAGTACTTC. Protein sequence: CASSQFRLAVIQETQYF.

This clonotype was picked up many times. The chain carries TRBV7-9 and TRBJ2-1; D unclear. The CDR3 consists of 16 residues. CDR1 and CDR2 from the germline V gene are SEHNR and FQNEAQ (reference sequence). The V gene lost 1 base and the J gene lost 0 bases, with 10 bases spanning the gap. CDR3 in amino acids: CASSLGARSSYNEQFF. The CDR3 DNA follows: TGTGCCAGCAGCTTAGGGGCCAGAAGCTCCTACAATGAGCAGTTCTTC.

Notes on this clonotype: This could be a read error, since a much larger clone is one nucleotide away. The chain uses TRBV6-5 and TRBJ2-1; the match to TRBD2 covers 7 bases. Looked up from germline, CDR1 is MNHEY and CDR2 is SVGAGI. The V gene end was trimmed by 3 bases and the J gene end by 8 bases; junction bases not matched to a gene: 10. The CDR3 has 15 amino acids. The CDR3 loop is CASSYHGGSPDEQFF. The CDR3 coding sequence is TGTGCCAGCAGTTATCATGGCGGGAGTCCGGATGAGCAGTTCTTC.

V and J are TRBV19 and TRBJ2-4, with 9 bases aligning to TRBD1. The trim removed 3 bases at V and 5 bases at J, leaving 5 bases unmatched. The germline CDR1 and CDR2 sequences are LNHDA and SQIVND (reference sequence). CDR3 size: 15 residues. This chain's CDR3 is CASSMTGQGQNIQYF. DNA of the CDR3: TGTGCCAGTAGTATGACCGGACAGGGGCAAAACATTCAGTACTTC.